The next 26 T cell receptor beta chains were all read from a single sample in a study of neurological immune-mediated disorders. One entry per CDR3 protein, called by TCRdb with MiXCR from the 5' RACE reads. The data hold about 17,000 distinct CDR3 sequences, with under 3.5% observed a single time. Material: CD8+ T cells from blood. Every receptor here comes from a woman aged 35 to 49 in good health.

This clonotype was counted ten times or more. This chain uses TRBV27 with TRBJ2-7; perhaps D is TRBD1 or TRBD2 (6 bases each). V lost 2 bases, J lost 3 bases, and 11 bases lay in between. The germline V gene encodes CDR1 MNHEY and CDR2 SMNVEV (reference sequence). The CDR3 runs 14 residues. CDR3 nucleotide sequence: TGTGCCAGCAGTTTACACGGGGGCCTCTACGAGCAGTACTTC. Protein sequence: CASSLHGGLYEQYF.

This clonotype was counted ten times or more. This chain's CDR3 is CASRFGDTGELFF. In nucleotides, the CDR3 is TGTGCCAGCCGCTTCGGGGACACCGGGGAGCTGTTTTTT. V and J are TRBV24-1 and TRBJ2-2, with D maybe TRBD2 (5 bases). The CDR3 is 13 amino acids. V was pared by 11 bases and J by 3 bases, with 12 bases between. Germline lookup yields CDR1 KGHDR and CDR2 SFDVKD.

This clonotype was detected ten times or more. V gene TRBV6-5 combines with J gene TRBJ2-7; 10 nucleotides agree with TRBD1. The CDR3 runs 16 residues. The ends lost 6 bases at V and 0 bases at J; junction bases unmatched: 8. Per germline, CDR1 MNHEY and CDR2 SVGAGI. The CDR3 DNA is TGTGCCAGCAGCCGAGACAGGGGGCCGAGCTCCTACGAGCAGTACTTC. This translates into CASSRDRGPSSYEQYF.

At least ten counts were recorded for this clonotype. This chain links TRBV6-2 or TRBV6-3 with TRBJ2-7; 9 bases match TRBD2. Per germline, CDR1 MNHEY and CDR2 SVGEGT. V lost 1 base to trimming and J lost 6 bases; unmatched junction nucleotides: 16. The CDR3 covers 18 residues. CDR3 nucleotides: TGTGCCAGCAGTTACTGGTCTAGCGGGGATTGGCCCTCAGGCGAGCAGTACTTC. Protein product: CASSYWSSGDWPSGEQYF.

This clonotype was observed at least ten times. The chain has TRBV5-1 and TRBJ2-7, with 16 bases lining up with TRBD2. CDR3 length equals 16 residues. Germline V CDR1 and CDR2: SGHRS, YFSETQ. Trimming cost V 4 bases and J 2 bases; bases outside gene matches: 3. The CDR3 is CASSEGLAGGPYEQYF. For the CDR3, the DNA is TGCGCCAGCAGCGAGGGACTAGCGGGAGGGCCCTACGAGCAGTACTTC.

In its sample, this clonotype is medium-sized (0.01 to 0.1%). This chain joins TRBV7-2 and TRBJ1-2; tentative D call: TRBD1 (5 bases). Trimming took 8 bases from V and 2 from J, leaving 9 bases between them. This CDR3 contains 12 residues. CDR1 is SGHTA, CDR2 FQGNSA, per germline. CDR3 residues: CASWRGNYGYTF. For the CDR3, the DNA is TGTGCCAGCTGGCGGGGGAACTATGGCTACACCTTC.

This clonotype was observed many times. The chain joins TRBV6-2 or TRBV6-3 to TRBJ2-7; TRBD2 might be the D (5 bases). The length of the CDR3 is 14 residues. In germline, CDR1 is MNHEY, CDR2 SVGEGT. V was shortened by 4 bases and J by 6 bases, with 16 bases between the two germline ends. In DNA form, the CDR3 reads TGTGCCAGCAGTTTAGGACTTGGGAACTCCGAGCAGTACTTC. Amino acids: CASSLGLGNSEQYF.

The table lists this clonotype with many counts. CDR3 sequence reads: CSERGGRRNEQFF. CDR3 DNA: TGCAGTGAACGGGGGGGGAGGCGAAATGAGCAGTTCTTC. The chain is built from TRBV29-1 and TRBJ2-1; 8 bases match TRBD2. The CDR3 totals 13 residues. Germline loops: CDR1 SQVTM, CDR2 ANQGSEA.

This clonotype was detected ten times or more. The V gene is TRBV7-2, the J gene TRBJ2-1; no clear D. There are 15 residues in the CDR3. Germline CDR1 SGHTA, CDR2 FQGNSA. V was pared by 0 bases and J by 8 bases, with 14 bases between. CDR3 nucleotides: TGTGCCAGCAGCTTAGCGCGCAGTCACCGGGATGAGCAGTTCTTC. This codes for CASSLARSHRDEQFF.

This clonotype was seen more than once but under ten times. The V and J genes are TRBV14 and TRBJ2-1; D might be TRBD2 (6 bases). This CDR3 is built from 13 residues. Germline V gives CDR1 SGHDN, CDR2 FVKESK. V was cut by 4 bases and J by 6 bases, with 10 bases left in between. For the CDR3, the DNA is TGTGCCAGCAGCCCGGGAGTCGTCAATGAGCAGTTCTTC. It is translated as CASSPGVVNEQFF.

In this sample, this clonotype turned up many times. The V and J genes are TRBV2 and TRBJ2-7; 8 bases are a match to TRBD1. The trim removed 6 bases at V and 6 bases at J, leaving 10 bases unmatched. CDR1 and CDR2 (germline): SNHLY, FYNNEI. The CDR3 length is 14 residues. This CDR3 reads CASRDRGRIGEQYF. CDR3 DNA: TGTGCCAGCAGAGACAGGGGAAGAATAGGCGAGCAGTACTTC.

This clonotype was found many times. This chain joins TRBV7-8 and TRBJ1-6; D is possibly TRBD1 (5 bases). Germline V CDR1 and CDR2: SGHVS, FQNEAQ. Deletions cut 5 bases from V and 5 bases from J, with 16 bases between. CDR3 length equals 16 residues. The CDR3 DNA reads TGTGCCAGCAGCCGAACCGGGACTGAGAATAATTCACCCCTCCACTTT. Protein: CASSRTGTENNSPLHF.

This clonotype was recorded many times. The chain couples TRBV10-3 to TRBJ2-3; 7 bases match TRBD2. Losses at the gene ends were 8 bases for V and 3 bases for J; bases not matched to a gene: 11. Germline loops: CDR1 ENHRY, CDR2 SYGVKD. CDR3 size: 15 residues. The CDR3 coding sequence is TGTGCCATCGCAGAGTCAGCCGGGAGGACAGATACGCAGTATTTT. Protein sequence: CAIAESAGRTDTQYF.

This clonotype rates as medium-sized. The rearrangement links TRBV9 to TRBJ1-2, with D unresolved. Germline V gives CDR1 SGDLS, CDR2 YYNGEE. Deletions cut 2 bases from V and 6 bases from J, with 20 bases between. CDR3 length: 16 residues. CDR3 residues: CASSVKRVEGLDGYTF. The CDR3 region has the DNA TGTGCCAGCAGCGTCAAAAGAGTGGAGGGTTTGGATGGCTACACCTTC.

This clonotype was seen at least ten times. The chain is built from TRBV5-4 and TRBJ2-3; D gene ambiguous. The CDR3 is made up of 17 amino acids. V lost 0 bases and J lost 2, with 16 bases in between. Germline CDR1 reads SGHNT; CDR2 reads YYREEE (reference sequence). The CDR3 bases are TGTGCCAGCAGCTTGGAGCCACAGCCAACCACCACAGATACGCAGTATTTT. This encodes CASSLEPQPTTTDTQYF.

This clonotype showed up many times. The chain is built from TRBV5-6 and TRBJ2-3; possibly TRBD2 for D (5 bases). This CDR3 is 15 amino acids long. CDR1 is SGHDT and CDR2 is YYEEEE in the germline V gene. V shed 2 bases and J shed 2 bases, with 12 bases lying between them. The CDR3 bases are TGTGCCAGCAGCTTAAGCGGAAGAAACACAGATACGCAGTATTTT. Translating gives CASSLSGRNTDTQYF.

This clonotype came up many times. The chain joins TRBV20-1 to TRBJ2-7, with TRBD1 as a possible D gene (6 bases). The CDR3 is 14 amino acids. Germline loops: CDR1 DFQATT, CDR2 SNEGSKA (reference sequence). V gave up 1 base and J gave up 7 bases, with 17 bases separating them. In DNA form, the CDR3 reads TGCAGTGCTAGAGGCGACAGGTCGAGACTGGAGCAGTACTTC. Its translation is CSARGDRSRLEQYF.

This clonotype showed up many times. The chain carries TRBV7-9 and TRBJ2-1, with no clear D. V lost 1 base and J 3 bases, leaving 7 bases between the germline ends. From germline, CDR1 is SEHNR and CDR2 FQNEAQ (reference sequence). The CDR3 extends over 14 amino acids. The CDR3 loop reads CASSLEGYYNEQFF. CDR3 sequence (DNA): TGTGCCAGCAGCTTAGAGGGCTACTACAATGAGCAGTTCTTC.

This clonotype showed up many times. The rearrangement joins TRBV9 to TRBJ2-1; 7 positions match TRBD2. Germline V lookup: CDR1 SGDLS, CDR2 YYNGEE. V trimming: 4 bases; J trimming: 0 bases; junction bases outside the gene matches: 10. The CDR3 sequence is 17 residues long. This chain's CDR3 is CASSKSGVRSSYNEQFF. For the CDR3, the DNA is TGTGCCAGCAGCAAAAGCGGGGTTCGAAGCTCCTACAATGAGCAGTTCTTC.

In its sample, this clonotype was seen many times. J is TRBJ2-5 and V is TRBV14; D not certain. Trimming took off 1 base at V and 3 bases at J, with 9 bases between the two ends. Germline assignment: CDR1 SGHDN and CDR2 FVKESK. The CDR3 consists of 14 residues. In nucleotides, the CDR3 is TGTGCCAGCAGCCAAGTTCGGGTTGAAGAGACCCAGTACTTC. Its translation: CASSQVRVEETQYF.

This clonotype was found many times. This chain joins TRBV7-2 and TRBJ2-7; D is perhaps TRBD2 (7 bases). This CDR3 is built from 16 residues. The germline V and J ends were trimmed by 3 bases and 3 bases, with 18 bases remaining between them. Germline V gene data show CDR1 as SGHTA and CDR2 as FQGNSA. The CDR3 region has the DNA TGTGCCAGCAGCTTGGCGGAGGGGGGAGGGAGCTACGAGCAGTACTTC. Translated, it gives CASSLAEGGGSYEQYF. Drawing the rest from reference TRBV7-2 and TRBJ2-7, the complete variable domain is GAGVSQSPSNKVTEKGKDVELRCDPISGHTALYWYRQSLGQGLEFLIYFQGNSAPDKSGLPSDRFSAERTGGSVSTLTIQRTQQEDSAVYLCASSLAEGGGSYEQYFGPGTRLTVT.

This clonotype was seen ten or more times. The chain couples TRBV29-1 to TRBJ2-3; tentative D call: TRBD1 (6 bases). CDR3 length equals 13 residues. Germline lookup yields CDR1 SQVTM and CDR2 ANQGSEA. With 3 bases removed from V and 2 bases from J, the gap between germline ends came to 9 bases. CDR3 DNA: TGCAGCGTTGAGACAGGACCCACAGATACGCAGTATTTT. Its translation is CSVETGPTDTQYF.

This clonotype was found many times. V gene TRBV12-3 or TRBV12-4 combines with J gene TRBJ1-1; D is unresolved. Trimming took 7 bases from V and 6 from J, leaving 24 bases between them. The CDR3 length is 16 residues. Here the CDR3 reads CASTSPQIQNWPEAFF. CDR3 DNA sequence: TGTGCCAGCACCTCGCCTCAAATACAGAATTGGCCTGAAGCTTTCTTT.

In this sample, this clonotype turned up many times. CDR3 region: CASSRDTHTGELFF. CDR3 in DNA: TGTGCCAGCAGCAGAGACACCCACACCGGGGAGCTGTTTTTT. J is TRBJ2-2 and V is TRBV21-1. TRBV21-1 is a pseudogene locus. This CDR3 contains 14 residues.

This clonotype was seen at least ten times. This chain joins TRBV3-2 and TRBJ1-1; no DNA check was done on the table's D call, TRBD1. TRBV3-2 is a pseudogene locus. This CDR3 is built from 10 residues. CDR3 DNA: TGTGCCTTAAAGGGGGCTGAAGCTTTCTTT. Translating it yields CALKGAEAFF.

In its sample, this clonotype was seen many times. V usage is TRBV4-3 and J usage is TRBJ2-3, with D perhaps matching TRBD2 (6 bases). The germline V and J ends were trimmed by 3 bases and 5 bases, with 18 bases remaining between them. CDR1 and CDR2 from the germline V gene are LGHNA and YSLEER. The CDR3 has 16 amino acids. CDR3 sequence (DNA): TGCGCCAGCAGCCAGGCCTCCGGGGGTGGAGTAGATACGCAGTATTTT. As protein: CASSQASGGGVDTQYF.